The 2 T cell receptor beta chains reported below all come from one sample, sequenced in a study of Graves' ophthalmopathy and Graves' hyperthyroidism. Using RNA transcripts, the TCR beta CDR3 regions were amplified. Following a first-round RT-PCR that used HTBI primers, a second-round multiplex PCR was carried out. One entry per CDR3 protein, called by TCRdb with MiXCR from the multiplex PCR reads. This sample has 900,000 to 1,200,000 distinct CDR3 sequences; approximately 35% occur once, and the top ten carry 11%. The sample taken for sequencing was peripheral blood or thyroid tissue (not recorded which). The receptors were gathered from an adult man with Graves' hyperthyroidism.

This clonotype was seen repeatedly, ten times or more. The V gene is TRBV4-1, the J gene TRBJ2-2, with TRBD2 identical over 13 bases. Germline lookup yields CDR1 MGHRA and CDR2 YSYEKL. V lost 1 base, J lost 4 bases, and 0 bases stayed unmatched. This CDR3 comprises 16 residues. The CDR3 region is CASSQGTSGGTGELFF. The CDR3 nucleotides read TGCGCCAGCAGCCAAGGGACTAGCGGGGGCACCGGGGAGCTGTTTTTT.

V is TRBV4-3 and J is TRBJ2-5, with 11 bases that match TRBD2. Looked up from germline, CDR1 is LGHNA and CDR2 is YSLEER. The CDR3 spans 17 residues. The V and J ends lost 1 base and 5 bases, in that order; junction bases with no gene match: 9. DNA of the CDR3: TGCGCCAGCAGCCAAGTCACTAGCGGGAGTGTCGGGGAGACCCAGTACTTC. Its translation: CASSQVTSGSVGETQYF.